Shown below are 15 T cell receptor beta chains from a single sample sequenced in a study of T cells after yellow fever vaccination (dated by TCRdb to between 2018 and 2020). The sample's treatment or condition label is to be understood as: live attenuated yellow fever vaccine strain. The library was obtained by 5' RACE. These reads were obtained on an Illumina HiSeq 2500. The public reads were quality trimmed at Q25 with fastp and then assembled into clones with MiXCR by TCRdb, keeping productive beta chains. CDR3 protein sequences are deduplicated, and each keeps its most common genes and DNA. This sample has just under 600,000 distinct CDR3 sequences in its table, and roughly 13% of those were observed once. Around an eighth of the sample is taken by the ten largest. Sequenced material: PBMCs, taken on the day of the yellow fever booster vaccination. Every receptor here comes from a man aged 25-45 years who received the YFV17D yellow fever vaccine.

A few counts support this clonotype. V is TRBV5-6 and J is TRBJ2-7; D is unresolved. Germline V gene data show CDR1 as SGHDT and CDR2 as YYEEEE. The CDR3 totals 14 residues. Trimming shortened V by 2 bases and J by 4 bases, and 13 bases separated the two germline ends. CDR3 bases: TGTGCCAGCAGCTTTGGTCAACCCCCTTACGAGCAGTACTTC. This codes for CASSFGQPPYEQYF.

This clonotype appeared a few times. This chain joins TRBV6-1 and TRBJ2-7; 8 positions agree with TRBD1. In germline, CDR1 is MNHNS, CDR2 SASEGT. The CDR3 runs 14 residues. After removal of 7 bases from V and 4 bases from J, the junction contained 9 bases not matched to a gene. CDR3 nucleotides: TGTGCCAGCACCTACGGGCAGGGGGCGTACGAGCAGTACTTC. It encodes CASTYGQGAYEQYF.

The rearrangement links TRBV30 to TRBJ2-5; 7 bases agree with TRBD2. This CDR3 is built from 15 residues. CDR1 GTSNPN and CDR2 SVGIG come from the germline V gene (reference sequence). J was trimmed by 5 bases and V by 1 base; bases with no gene match: 10. The CDR3 here is CAWSEDIGLGETQYF. The CDR3 DNA reads as TGTGCCTGGAGTGAGGATATAGGACTAGGGGAGACCCAGTACTTC.

The chain is built from TRBV11-3 and TRBJ2-3, with a possible D match to TRBD2 (6 bases). V lost 4 bases, J lost 0 bases, and 20 bases lay in between. Germline CDR1 reads SGHNT; CDR2 reads YENEEA. The CDR3 spans 18 residues. CDR3 region: CASSSYPGLKTSTDTQYF. CDR3 bases: TGTGCCAGCAGCTCGTATCCGGGACTCAAGACTAGCACAGATACGCAGTATTTT.

The chain employs TRBV29-1 and TRBJ2-7, with 9 nucleotides matching TRBD1. This CDR3 region has 13 residues. Trimming removed 4 bases from V and 2 bases from J; junction bases left unmatched: 3. Germline CDR1 SQVTM, CDR2 ANQGSEA. CDR3 amino acids: CSVGRTGAYEQYF. The DNA of the CDR3 is TGCAGCGTTGGGAGGACAGGGGCCTACGAGCAGTACTTC.

The sample holds a few counts of this clonotype. V is TRBV11-2 and J is TRBJ2-5; D not resolved. The CDR3 contains 17 residues. V dropped 1 base and J dropped 1 base, with 16 bases sitting between them. Per germline, CDR1 SGHAT and CDR2 FQNNGV. The CDR3 nucleotides read TGTGCCAGCAGCTTAGTCTTGCCCAGGCCCATCCAAGAGACCCAGTACTTC. Residues: CASSLVLPRPIQETQYF.

This clonotype turned up a few times. The chain joins TRBV18 to TRBJ2-7; no clear D gene. V was trimmed by 3 bases and J by 5 bases, leaving 14 bases between them. Germline V gene sequence: CDR1 KGHSH, CDR2 LQKENI. The CDR3 extends over 14 amino acids. The CDR3 nucleotides read TGTGCCAGCTCACCCGGCCAAACTACCCACGAGCAGTACTTC. Its protein product is CASSPGQTTHEQYF.

This clonotype was picked up a small number of times. The J gene is TRBJ2-1, the V gene TRBV4-3; 10 bases align to TRBD1. V lost 0 bases and J lost 5; bases outside the gene matches: 7. Germline V gene data show CDR1 as LGHNA and CDR2 as YSLEER. CDR3 size: 17 residues. The CDR3 bases are TGCGCCAGCAGCCAAGAACCCCGGGACAGGGGTCACAATGAGCAGTTCTTC. Its translation is CASSQEPRDRGHNEQFF.

This chain connects TRBV12-3 or TRBV12-4 to TRBJ2-2; D unclear. The CDR3 totals 14 residues. V lost 7 bases, J lost 3 bases, and 12 bases lay in between. The CDR3: CASTGTVHTGELFF. The CDR3 bases are TGTGCCAGCACAGGAACTGTCCACACCGGGGAGCTGTTTTTT.

The chain is built from TRBV5-1 and TRBJ2-1; D possibly uses TRBD1 or TRBD2 (5 bases each). The CDR3 length is 13 residues. CDR1 is SGHRS, CDR2 YFSETQ, per germline. Trimming pared 4 bases from V and 5 bases from J, leaving 10 bases between. CDR3 loop: CASSGGRNNEQFF. CDR3 bases: TGCGCCAGCAGCGGGGGACGGAACAATGAGCAGTTCTTC.

This clonotype was picked up many times. The V gene is TRBV7-2, the J gene TRBJ2-1; weak D call: TRBD1 (6 bases). The germline V and J ends were trimmed by 2 bases and 8 bases, with 13 bases remaining between them. CDR1 is SGHTA, CDR2 FQGNSA, per germline. The CDR3 spans 14 residues. In DNA, the CDR3 is TGTGCCAGCAGCTTAAACCTAGGGGGATATGAGCAGTTCTTC. Translated, it gives CASSLNLGGYEQFF.

This clonotype was detected many times. The chain couples TRBV20-1 to TRBJ2-4; TRBD2 matches at 11 bases. Trimming at V came to 6 bases and at J to 10 bases, leaving 14 bases not matched to a gene. The CDR3 extends over 15 amino acids. The germline CDR1 and CDR2 sequences are DFQATT and SNEGSKA (reference sequence). CDR3 DNA sequence: TGCAGTGCCCCCCTACCCGGGACTAGCGGCCTAATTCAGTACTTC. Translation gives CSAPLPGTSGLIQYF.

Written as DNA, the CDR3 is TGTGCCAGCAAAATCGCCGGGGAGCTGTTTTTT. This translates into CASKIAGELFF. The rearrangement joins TRBV2 to TRBJ2-2; unclear D gene. The V and J ends lost 7 bases and 6 bases respectively, with 6 bases between them. This CDR3 spans 11 amino acids. Germline CDR1 and CDR2: SNHLY and FYNNEI.

There are many counts of this clonotype. V gene TRBV7-2 combines with J gene TRBJ2-3; D not certain. V lost 1 base to trimming and J lost 3 bases, with 8 bases between them. Germline V gene data show CDR1 as SGHTA and CDR2 as FQGNSA. This CDR3 is 14 amino acids long. The CDR3 DNA is TGTGCCAGCAGCTTAGTTGGGCCGACAGATACGCAGTATTTT. Its protein is CASSLVGPTDTQYF.

This clonotype was counted only a few times. The J gene is TRBJ2-1, the V gene TRBV18; possibly TRBD1 for D (7 bases). The CDR3 consists of 16 residues. The germline V gene encodes CDR1 KGHSH and CDR2 LQKENI. Trimming removed 2 bases from V and 8 bases from J, with 19 bases in between. CDR3 sequence reads: CASSPLLQGGSDEQFF. The CDR3, as DNA: TGTGCCAGCTCACCATTGTTGCAGGGGGGATCTGATGAGCAGTTCTTC.